Sequencing of this TCR beta chain was carried out in a study of T cell responses to AZD1222 COVID-19 vaccine. Study-wide findings and caveats: Possibly, clonal diversity was underestimated; donors were largely white British and included more females. Breadth and depth of Spike-specific TCRs rose after two AZD1222 doses. Just a handful of AZD1222 recipients tested seropositive at baseline. The study reported that nearly half of spike-specific TCRs target unmutated variant regions.

Profiling relied on immunoSEQ multiplex PCR, and the TCRdb table lists in-frame clones only, not all of them. The repertoire includes 200,000 or so clones, almost 90% of them detected once, and 7.5% to 9.5% sits in the top ten. Concerning this clone: Its antigen is unidentified.

Sample: peripheral blood, taken on day 0 of AZD1222 vaccination. The sequence was obtained from an adult in good health.

DNA of the CDR3: TGTGCCAGCAGCCAACCCGGACGCCAGAGCTCCTACGAGCAGTACTTC. Translated, it gives CASSQPGRQSSYEQYF. This chain connects TRBV3-1 (or the pseudogene TRBV3-2) to TRBJ2-7; D is unresolved. CDR3 size: 16 residues. Germline values: CDR1 LGHDT, CDR2 YNNKEL (reference sequence). With 2 bases removed from V and 0 bases from J, the gap between germline ends came to 14 bases.